Following are 30 T cell receptor beta chains from one sample sequenced in a study of blood T cell repertoires in COVID-19. Produced via immunoSEQ multiplex PCR; TCRdb's table is partial and in-frame only. The data contain 330,000 or so clones, approximately 90% of them singletons. Sequencing was performed on peripheral blood. These receptors originate from a woman aged 60-75 years with COVID-19, enrolled during active disease.

The chain employs TRBV2 and TRBJ2-5; D is possibly TRBD1 (5 bases). Germline CDR1 is SNHLY and CDR2 is FYNNEI. With 1 base removed from V and 0 bases from J, the gap between germline ends came to 12 bases. The CDR3 totals 16 residues. The CDR3 DNA reads as TGTGCCAGCAGTGAAGACAGGAGCGTCTACCAAGAGACCCAGTACTTC. Residues: CASSEDRSVYQETQYF.

The chain carries TRBV11-2 and TRBJ2-1; D possibly corresponds to TRBD1 (5 bases). The V and J ends lost 5 bases and 9 bases respectively, with 8 bases between them. The CDR3 loop spans 11 amino acids. Germline lookup yields CDR1 SGHAT and CDR2 FQNNGV. The CDR3 here is CASSEQVEQFF. Here the CDR3 DNA reads TGTGCCAGCAGCGAACAGGTTGAGCAGTTCTTC.

The chain combines TRBV7-3 with TRBJ1-1; D may be TRBD1 (5 bases). Germline loops: CDR1 SGHTA, CDR2 FQGTGA. Deletions cut 5 bases from V and 7 bases from J, with 14 bases between. The CDR3 totals 13 residues. The CDR3 DNA sequence: TGTGCCAGCAGCCCAGGGATTGGGCTTGAAGCTTTCTTT. Its protein product is CASSPGIGLEAFF.

This chain joins TRBV11-3 and TRBJ2-5; tentatively, D is TRBD1 (5 bases). CDR1 is SGHNT and CDR2 is YENEEA in the germline V gene. V dropped 8 bases and J dropped 7 bases, with 17 bases sitting between them. The CDR3 length is 13 residues. This CDR3 reads CASAPDSLGTQYF. CDR3 nucleotides: TGTGCCAGCGCCCCAGACAGTTTGGGGACCCAGTACTTC.

V gene TRBV5-1 combines with J gene TRBJ1-4, with 7 bases lining up with TRBD1. V lost 1 base, J lost 4 bases, and 4 bases stayed unmatched. The CDR3 has 15 residues. Germline CDR1 is SGHRS and CDR2 is YFSETQ. The CDR3 spells CASSLITGVNEKLFF. DNA of the CDR3: TGCGCCAGCAGCTTGATAACAGGGGTTAATGAAAAACTGTTTTTT. The whole variable domain, remainder taken from reference TRBV5-1 and TRBJ1-4, is KAGVTQTPRYLIKTRGQQVTLSCSPISGHRSVSWYQQTPGQGLQFLFEYFSETQRNKGNFPGRFSGRQFSNSRSEMNVSTLELGDSALYLCASSLITGVNEKLFFGSGTQLSVL.

V gene TRBV5-1 combines with J gene TRBJ1-4; 7 nucleotides line up with TRBD1. CDR1 and CDR2 from the germline V gene are SGHRS and YFSETQ. The CDR3 runs to 16 residues. V lost 3 bases, J lost 0 bases, and 5 bases stayed unmatched. CDR3 DNA: TGCGCCAGCAGCTCGGGGGACAGCGCAACTAATGAAAAACTGTTTTTT. It translates to CASSSGDSATNEKLFF.

The gene calls are TRBV5-6 and TRBJ1-2, with D maybe TRBD1 (6 bases). The germline V gene has CDR1 SGHDT and CDR2 YYEEEE. The V end lost 5 bases, the J end lost 8 bases, and 31 bases lay between the germline ends. The CDR3 has 18 amino acids. In nucleotides, the CDR3 is TGTGCCAGCAGATACATTATAGGGACGGCAGGGGAAGTAAAGGGCTACACCTTC. Its translation: CASRYIIGTAGEVKGYTF.

The chain recombines TRBV18 with TRBJ1-5, with D unresolved. This CDR3 has 16 amino acids. Germline V lookup: CDR1 KGHSH, CDR2 LQKENI. Deletions cut 1 base from V and 0 bases from J, with 10 bases between. The CDR3 protein is CASSPRSVYSNQPQHF. The DNA for the CDR3 is TGTGCCAGCTCACCACGATCGGTCTATAGCAATCAGCCCCAGCATTTT.

V is TRBV6-5 and J is TRBJ1-5; 7 bases agree with TRBD1. This CDR3 region has 16 residues. Per the germline V gene, CDR1 is MNHEY and CDR2 is SVGAGI. The J segment lost 2 bases and the V segment lost 2 bases, leaving 6 bases of the junction unmatched. Here the CDR3 reads CASSYPRGDGNQPQHF. The DNA for the CDR3 is TGTGCCAGCAGTTACCCCAGGGGGGACGGCAATCAGCCCCAGCATTTT.

This rearrangement joins TRBV7-6 to TRBJ1-6; no clear D. Trimming left V 4 bases short and J 2 bases short, with 6 bases between. Germline CDR1 SGHVS, CDR2 FNYEAQ. The CDR3 loop spans 14 amino acids. This chain's CDR3 is CASSSTAYNSPLHF. For the CDR3, the DNA is TGTGCCAGCAGCTCCACTGCCTATAATTCACCCCTCCACTTT.

The gene calls are TRBV6-2 or TRBV6-3 and TRBJ1-2; 9 positions agree with TRBD1. This CDR3 comprises 14 residues. The V gene end was trimmed by 0 bases and the J gene end by 6 bases; junction bases not matched to a gene: 2. Germline V gene data show CDR1 as MNHEY and CDR2 as SVGEGT. CDR3: CASSYSRQGDGYTF. For the CDR3, the DNA is TGTGCCAGCAGTTACTCGAGACAGGGGGATGGCTACACCTTC.

Concerning this clone: The sample carries other DNA sequences with the same CDR3. The chain recombines TRBV5-1 with TRBJ1-4, with 8 bases fitting TRBD1. The junction had 2 bases not matched to a gene; V was cut back by 1 base and J by 6 bases. Germline CDR1 is SGHRS and CDR2 is YFSETQ. CDR3 length: 14 residues. The CDR3 DNA sequence: TGCGCCAGCAGCTTGTCAGGGGGCGATGAAAAACTGTTTTTT. Amino acids: CASSLSGGDEKLFF.

This clone was seen a handful of times. In nucleotides, the CDR3 is TGTGCTAGTGGTTTGGTACTCGACAGATACTCAACCAAGGGTGAAGCTTTCTTT. Its translation is CASGLVLDRYSTKGEAFF. The chain employs TRBV12-5 and TRBJ1-1; D might be TRBD1 (5 bases). The germline V gene encodes CDR1 LGHNT and CDR2 FRNRAP. The CDR3 contains 18 residues. Trimming took 0 bases from V and 7 from J, leaving 24 bases between them.

The chain has TRBV21-1 and TRBJ2-1; TRBD1, the table's D call, lacks a check against the DNA. TRBV21-1 is deemed a pseudogene. This CDR3 spans 17 amino acids. CDR3 protein: CASSSRTGESSYNEQFF. CDR3 in DNA: TGTGCCAGCAGCAGCCGGACAGGGGAGAGCTCCTACAATGAGCAGTTCTTC.

The V gene is TRBV11-2, the J gene TRBJ1-4; the D is unclear. The CDR3 consists of 14 residues. The germline V and J ends were trimmed by 0 bases and 5 bases, with 7 bases remaining between them. Germline values: CDR1 SGHAT, CDR2 FQNNGV. CDR3 sequence reads: CASSLDGRNEKLFF. CDR3 sequence (DNA): TGTGCCAGCAGCTTAGATGGTAGAAATGAAAAACTGTTTTTT.

This clone has only one observation. The V gene is TRBV5-6, the J gene TRBJ2-7, with D possibly being TRBD1 (5 bases). Germline V gene sequence: CDR1 SGHDT, CDR2 YYEEEE. This CDR3 comprises 17 residues. The germline V and J ends were trimmed by 3 bases and 0 bases, with 19 bases remaining between them. The CDR3 DNA reads as TGTGCCAGCAGCTACTGGGGCATCTTTGGTGCCTCCTACGAGCAGTACTTC. This gives the protein CASSYWGIFGASYEQYF.

The genes are TRBV7-3 and TRBJ2-6, with no clear D. The germline V gene has CDR1 SGHTA and CDR2 FQGTGA. The CDR3 sequence is 14 residues long. V lost 0 bases and J lost 2, with 2 bases in between. The CDR3 here is CASSLTTGANVLTF. In DNA, the CDR3 is TGTGCCAGCAGCTTAACCACTGGGGCCAACGTCCTGACTTTC.

The chain combines TRBV19 with TRBJ1-2; D gene unclear. V was cut by 4 bases and J by 1 base, with 19 bases left in between. The CDR3 spans 17 residues. Germline CDR1 LNHDA, CDR2 SQIVND (reference sequence). CDR3 residues: CASSTDTRLLNNYGYTF. DNA of the CDR3: TGTGCCAGTAGTACCGACACCCGTCTCCTAAATAACTATGGCTACACCTTC.

V usage is TRBV2 and J usage is TRBJ2-7, with 10 bases fitting TRBD1. Germline V gene data show CDR1 as SNHLY and CDR2 as FYNNEI. The CDR3 is made up of 14 amino acids. V dropped 6 bases and J dropped 2; count of bases not matched to a gene: 4. This CDR3 is CASSTDRGTYEQYF. As DNA, the CDR3 is TGTGCCAGCAGCACGGACAGGGGGACCTACGAGCAGTACTTC. The variable domain in full, completed from reference TRBV2 and TRBJ2-7, reads EPEVTQTPSHQVTQMGQEVILRCVPISNHLYFYWYRQILGQKVEFLVSFYNNEISEKSEIFDDQFSVERPDGSNFTLKIRSTKLEDSAMYFCASSTDRGTYEQYFGPGTRLTVT.

This clone was detected only once. The chain combines TRBV20-1 with TRBJ1-6; D possibly corresponds to TRBD1 (5 bases). From germline, CDR1 is DFQATT and CDR2 SNEGSKA (reference sequence). The CDR3 is made up of 14 amino acids. V lost 3 bases to trimming and J lost 9 bases, with 15 bases between them. The CDR3 loop reads CSASRGPGGSPLHF. CDR3 bases: TGCAGTGCTAGTCGCGGACCCGGGGGTTCACCCCTCCACTTT.

The chain uses TRBV29-1 and TRBJ1-2; a possible D gene is TRBD1 (6 bases). This CDR3 has 12 residues. Germline lookup yields CDR1 SQVTM and CDR2 ANQGSEA. Trimming stripped 5 bases from V and 14 bases from J, with 21 bases between. CDR3 residues: CSVLTGAIDGTF. CDR3 nucleotides: TGCAGCGTTTTGACAGGAGCCATTGATGGGACCTTC. Complete variable domain (other parts from reference TRBV29-1 and TRBJ1-2): SAVISQKPSRDICQRGTSLTIQCQVDSQVTMMFWYRQQPGQSLTLIATANQGSEATYESGFVIDKFPISRPNLTFSTLTVSNMSPEDSSIYLCSVLTGAIDGTFGSGTRLTVV.

The gene calls are TRBV6-5 and TRBJ1-1, with 7 bases identical to TRBD1. Unmatched junction bases numbered 10, after V lost 2 bases and J lost 7 bases. CDR3 length equals 15 residues. From germline, CDR1 is MNHEY and CDR2 SVGAGI. The DNA of the CDR3 is TGTGCCAGCAGTTACCTGGCGACAGGGCTGGGTGAAGCTTTCTTT. Amino acids: CASSYLATGLGEAFF.

This chain connects TRBV7-6 to TRBJ2-7; D is unclear. CDR1 SGHVS and CDR2 FNYEAQ come from the germline V gene. The CDR3 length is 16 residues. The V end was cut by 5 bases, the J end by 2 bases, with 19 bases between. In DNA form, the CDR3 reads TGTGCCAGCAGCGCCCGACACCTTCAAAGCCCCTACGAGCAGTACTTC. It codes for CASSARHLQSPYEQYF. The variable domain in full, with the rest retrieved from reference TRBV7-6 and TRBJ2-7, is GAGVSQSPRYKVTKRGQDVALRCDPISGHVSLYWYRQALGQGPEFLTYFNYEAQQDKSGLPNDRFSAERPEGSISTLTIQRTEQRDSAMYRCASSARHLQSPYEQYFGPGTRLTVT.

This clone was observed a few times. The V gene is TRBV7-2, the J gene TRBJ1-2; 8 bases align to TRBD1. V lost 0 bases, J lost 0 bases, and 3 bases stayed unmatched. The CDR3 loop spans 16 amino acids. CDR1 is SGHTA, CDR2 FQGNSA, per germline. DNA for the CDR3: TGTGCCAGCAGCTTAGCTGGGACAGGAGCTAACTATGGCTACACCTTC. It encodes CASSLAGTGANYGYTF.

The chain combines TRBV19 with TRBJ2-4, with TRBD1 as a possible D gene (5 bases). In germline, CDR1 is LNHDA, CDR2 SQIVND (reference sequence). The CDR3 runs 14 residues. Trimming left V 5 bases short and J 1 base short, with 9 bases between. The CDR3 nucleotides read TGTGCCAGTAGTCTAAGGGGCGCCAAAAACATTCAGTACTTC. This sequence encodes CASSLRGAKNIQYF.

The chain uses TRBV9 and TRBJ2-3, with 8 bases lining up with TRBD1. The CDR3 loop spans 15 amino acids. Germline trimming cut 4 bases from V and 1 base from J; bases unmatched to any gene: 5. Germline CDR1 SGDLS, CDR2 YYNGEE. Written as DNA, the CDR3 is TGTGCCAGCAGCCGTCAGGGGGCGGGCACAGATACGCAGTATTTT. This sequence encodes CASSRQGAGTDTQYF.

This chain joins TRBV7-2 and TRBJ1-1; no firm D call. Germline V gives CDR1 SGHTA, CDR2 FQGNSA. Deletions cut 6 bases from V and 1 base from J, with 9 bases between. The CDR3 extends over 13 amino acids. Here the CDR3 reads CASSFQENTEAFF. CDR3 in DNA: TGTGCCAGCAGTTTTCAGGAGAACACTGAAGCTTTCTTT.

This sequence joins TRBV7-9 and TRBJ1-2, with 8 positions matching TRBD1. V trimming: 3 bases; J trimming: 4 bases; junction bases outside the gene matches: 4. CDR1 and CDR2 from the germline V gene are SEHNR and FQNEAQ (reference sequence). The CDR3 runs to 14 residues. The CDR3 loop is CASSFLDRGYGYTF. CDR3 in DNA: TGTGCCAGCAGCTTCCTCGACAGGGGCTATGGCTACACCTTC.

V is TRBV7-2 and J is TRBJ2-2; 8 nucleotides agree with TRBD1. The germline V gene encodes CDR1 SGHTA and CDR2 FQGNSA. This CDR3 has 14 residues. Trimming removed 3 bases from V and 4 bases from J; junction bases left unmatched: 1. CDR3 amino acids: CASSLQGATGELFF. As DNA, the CDR3 is TGTGCCAGCAGCTTGCAGGGGGCCACCGGGGAGCTGTTTTTT.

Only a few counts were recorded for this clone. The genes are TRBV9 and TRBJ1-2; D uncertain. Looked up from germline, CDR1 is SGDLS and CDR2 is YYNGEE. V was pared by 4 bases and J by 7 bases, with 14 bases between. The length of the CDR3 is 13 residues. The CDR3 nucleotides are TGTGCCAGCAGCCCATTATCCTCCGGTGGCTACACCTTC. Translation: CASSPLSSGGYTF.